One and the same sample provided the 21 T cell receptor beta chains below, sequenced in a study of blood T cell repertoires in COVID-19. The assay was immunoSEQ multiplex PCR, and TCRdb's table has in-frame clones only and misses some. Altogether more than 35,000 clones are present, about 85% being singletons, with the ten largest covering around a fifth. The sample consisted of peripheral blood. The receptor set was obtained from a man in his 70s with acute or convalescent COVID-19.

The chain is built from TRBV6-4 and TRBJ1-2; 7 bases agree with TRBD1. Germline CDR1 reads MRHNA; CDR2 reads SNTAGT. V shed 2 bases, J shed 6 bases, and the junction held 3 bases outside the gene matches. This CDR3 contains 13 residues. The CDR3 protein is CASSDTDRDGYTF. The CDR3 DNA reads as TGTGCCAGCAGTGACACCGACAGGGATGGCTACACCTTC.

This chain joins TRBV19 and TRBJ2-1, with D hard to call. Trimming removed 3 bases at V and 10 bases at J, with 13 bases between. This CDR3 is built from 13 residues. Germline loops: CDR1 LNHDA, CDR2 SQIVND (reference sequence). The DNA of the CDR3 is TGTGCCAGTAGTATCTGGGCGCGAAGGGAGCAGTTCTTC. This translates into CASSIWARREQFF.

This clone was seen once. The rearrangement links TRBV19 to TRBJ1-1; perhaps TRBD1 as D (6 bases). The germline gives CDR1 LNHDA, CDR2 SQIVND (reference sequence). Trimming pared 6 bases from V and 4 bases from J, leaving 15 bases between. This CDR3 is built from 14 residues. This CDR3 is CASSPRGWSTEAFF. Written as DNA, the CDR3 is TGTGCCAGTAGCCCCAGGGGCTGGTCCACTGAAGCTTTCTTT.

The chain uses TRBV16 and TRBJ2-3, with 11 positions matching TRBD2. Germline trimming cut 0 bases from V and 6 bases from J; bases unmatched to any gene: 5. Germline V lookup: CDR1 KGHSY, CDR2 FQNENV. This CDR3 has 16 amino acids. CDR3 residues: CASSQSIAGGQDTQYF. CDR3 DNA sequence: TGTGCCAGCAGCCAATCGATAGCGGGAGGGCAGGATACGCAGTATTTT.

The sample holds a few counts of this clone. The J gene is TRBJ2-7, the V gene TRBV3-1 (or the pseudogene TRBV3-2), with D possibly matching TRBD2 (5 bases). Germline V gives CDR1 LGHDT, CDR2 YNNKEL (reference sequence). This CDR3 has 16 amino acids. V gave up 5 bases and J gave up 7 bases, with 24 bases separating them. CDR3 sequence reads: CASSSGYSFNTGEQYF. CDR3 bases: TGTGCCAGCAGCTCGGGATACAGTTTTAATACCGGGGAGCAGTACTTC.

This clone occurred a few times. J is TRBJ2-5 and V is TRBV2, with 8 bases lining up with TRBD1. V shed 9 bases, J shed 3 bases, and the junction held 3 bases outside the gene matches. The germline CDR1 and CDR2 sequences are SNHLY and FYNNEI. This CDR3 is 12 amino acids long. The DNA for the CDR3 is TGTGCCAGTGACAGGGGTGAAGAGACCCAGTACTTC. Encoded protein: CASDRGEETQYF.

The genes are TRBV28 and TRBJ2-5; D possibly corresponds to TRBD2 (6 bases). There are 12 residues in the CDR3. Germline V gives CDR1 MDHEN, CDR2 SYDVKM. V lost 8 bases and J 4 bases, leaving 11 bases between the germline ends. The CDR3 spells CASGDWGETQYF. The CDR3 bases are TGTGCCAGCGGGGACTGGGGAGAGACCCAGTACTTC.

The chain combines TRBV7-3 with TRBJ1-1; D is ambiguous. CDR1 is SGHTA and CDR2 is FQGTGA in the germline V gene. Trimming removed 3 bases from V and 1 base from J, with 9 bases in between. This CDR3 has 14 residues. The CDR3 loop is CASSLAGGNTEAFF. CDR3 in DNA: TGTGCCAGCAGCTTGGCGGGCGGGAACACTGAAGCTTTCTTT. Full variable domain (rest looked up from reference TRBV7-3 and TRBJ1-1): GAGVSQTPSNKVTEKGKYVELRCDPISGHTALYWYRQSLGQGPEFLIYFQGTGAADDSGLPNDRFFAVRPEGSVSTLKIQRTERGDSAVYLCASSLAGGNTEAFFGQGTRLTVV.

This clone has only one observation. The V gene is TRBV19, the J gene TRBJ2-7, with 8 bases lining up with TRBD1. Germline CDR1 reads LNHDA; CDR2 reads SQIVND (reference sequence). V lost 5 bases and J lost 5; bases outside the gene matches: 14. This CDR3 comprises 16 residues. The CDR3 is CASSDPKRTGSNEQYF. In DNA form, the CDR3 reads TGTGCCAGTAGTGACCCAAAAAGGACAGGGTCTAACGAGCAGTACTTC.

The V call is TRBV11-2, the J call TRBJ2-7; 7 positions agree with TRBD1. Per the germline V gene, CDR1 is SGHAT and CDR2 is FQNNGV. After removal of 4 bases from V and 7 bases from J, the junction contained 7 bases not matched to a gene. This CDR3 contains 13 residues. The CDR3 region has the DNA TGTGCCAGCAGCTCCGACAGGGCTTGGGAGCAGTACTTC. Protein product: CASSSDRAWEQYF. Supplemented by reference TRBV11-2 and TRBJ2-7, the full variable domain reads EAGVAQSPRYKIIEKRQSVAFWCNPISGHATLYWYQQILGQGPKLLIQFQNNGVVDDSQLPKDRFSAERLKGVDSTLKIQPAKLEDSAVYLCASSSDRAWEQYFGPGTRLTVT.

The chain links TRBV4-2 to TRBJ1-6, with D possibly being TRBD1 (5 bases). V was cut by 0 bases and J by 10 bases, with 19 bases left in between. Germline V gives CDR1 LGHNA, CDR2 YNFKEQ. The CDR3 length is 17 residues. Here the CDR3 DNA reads TGTGCCAGCAGCCAAGAGCCCAAACAGGTAAAGGGATCACCCCTCCACTTT. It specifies CASSQEPKQVKGSPLHF.

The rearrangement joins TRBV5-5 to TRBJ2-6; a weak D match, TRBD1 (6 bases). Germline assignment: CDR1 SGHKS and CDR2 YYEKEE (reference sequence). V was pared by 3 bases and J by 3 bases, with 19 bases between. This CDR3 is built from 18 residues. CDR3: CASSWTTGWGRGANVLTF. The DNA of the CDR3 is TGTGCCAGCAGCTGGACGACAGGATGGGGCCGTGGGGCCAACGTCCTGACTTTC.

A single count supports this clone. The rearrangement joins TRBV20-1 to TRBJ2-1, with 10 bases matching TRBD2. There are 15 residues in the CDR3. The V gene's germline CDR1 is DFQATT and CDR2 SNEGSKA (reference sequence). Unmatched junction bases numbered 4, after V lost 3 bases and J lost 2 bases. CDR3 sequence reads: CSASSGGRAYNEQFF. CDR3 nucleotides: TGCAGTGCTAGTAGCGGGGGGCGCGCCTACAATGAGCAGTTCTTC.

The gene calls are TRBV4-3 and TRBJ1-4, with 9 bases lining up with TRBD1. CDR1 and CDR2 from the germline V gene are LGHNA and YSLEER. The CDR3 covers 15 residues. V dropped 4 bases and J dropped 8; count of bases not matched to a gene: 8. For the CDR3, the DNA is TGCGCCAGCAGCCGAACGGACAGGGGCGGAGAAAAACTGTTTTTT. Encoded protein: CASSRTDRGGEKLFF.

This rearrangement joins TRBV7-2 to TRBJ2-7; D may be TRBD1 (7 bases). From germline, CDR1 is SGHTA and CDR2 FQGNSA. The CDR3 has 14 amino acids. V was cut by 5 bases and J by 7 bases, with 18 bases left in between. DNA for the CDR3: TGTGCCAGCAGCCGTCAGGGGGGCCCCCTGGAGCAGTACTTC. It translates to CASSRQGGPLEQYF. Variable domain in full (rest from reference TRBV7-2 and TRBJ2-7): GAGVSQSPSNKVTEKGKDVELRCDPISGHTALYWYRQSLGQGLEFLIYFQGNSAPDKSGLPSDRFSAERTGGSVSTLTIQRTQQEDSAVYLCASSRQGGPLEQYFGPGTRLTVT.

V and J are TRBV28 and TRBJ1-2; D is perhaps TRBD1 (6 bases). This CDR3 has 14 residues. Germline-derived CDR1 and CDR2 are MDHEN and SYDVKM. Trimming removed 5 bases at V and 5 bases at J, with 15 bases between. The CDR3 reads CASSPGAPPYGYTF. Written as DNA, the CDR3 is TGTGCCAGCAGTCCAGGGGCTCCGCCTTATGGCTACACCTTC.

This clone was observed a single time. As DNA, the CDR3 is TGTGCCAGCAGCTTGACTATCAACACCGGGGAGCTGTTTTTT. It is translated as CASSLTINTGELFF. V gene TRBV25-1 combines with J gene TRBJ2-2, with a possible D match to TRBD2 (5 bases). The CDR3 is 14 residues long. V was trimmed by 6 bases and J by 2 bases, leaving 10 bases between them. Germline assignment: CDR1 MGHDK and CDR2 SYGVNS.

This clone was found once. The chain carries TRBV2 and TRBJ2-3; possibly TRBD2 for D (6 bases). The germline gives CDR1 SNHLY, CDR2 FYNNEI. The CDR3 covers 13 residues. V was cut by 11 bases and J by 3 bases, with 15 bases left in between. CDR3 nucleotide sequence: TGTGCCGTACGACTAGGAGGAACAGATACGCAGTATTTT. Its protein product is CAVRLGGTDTQYF.

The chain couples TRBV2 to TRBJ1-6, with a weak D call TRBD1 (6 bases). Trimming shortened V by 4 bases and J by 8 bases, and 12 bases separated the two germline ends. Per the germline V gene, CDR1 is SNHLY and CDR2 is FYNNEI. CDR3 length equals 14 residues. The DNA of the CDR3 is TGTGCCAGCAGTGGAATGGACAGCCATTCACCCCTCCACTTT. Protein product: CASSGMDSHSPLHF.

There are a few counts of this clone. This CDR3 is CASSLQGYQETQYF. Written as DNA, the CDR3 is TGCGCCAGCAGCTTACAGGGATACCAAGAGACCCAGTACTTC. The chain employs TRBV5-1 and TRBJ2-5; the D gene is possibly TRBD1 (6 bases). Germline loops: CDR1 SGHRS, CDR2 YFSETQ. Trimming cost V 2 bases and J 0 bases, with 8 bases left between them. There are 14 residues in the CDR3.

The CDR3 bases are TGTGCCAGCAGTGACCTAGATACGCAGTATTTT. Amino acid sequence: CASSDLDTQYF. This chain joins TRBV2 and TRBJ2-3; no reliable D call. V shed 3 bases and J shed 5 bases, with 3 bases lying between them. CDR1 SNHLY and CDR2 FYNNEI come from the germline V gene. This CDR3 contains 11 residues. The full variable domain, in which reference TRBV2 and TRBJ2-3 provide the parts outside the CDR3, is EPEVTQTPSHQVTQMGQEVILRCVPISNHLYFYWYRQILGQKVEFLVSFYNNEISEKSEIFDDQFSVERPDGSNFTLKIRSTKLEDSAMYFCASSDLDTQYFGPGTRLTVL.